Listed below are T cell receptor beta chains from one sample, sequenced in a study of beta chain features in type 1 diabetes. The protocol was immunoSEQ multiplex PCR, while the TCRdb copy is restricted to in-frame clones and leaves out a portion. The table shows about 150,000 clones, with roughly 10% occurring only once. The sample comprised central memory CD4+ T cells from blood. These receptors all stem from a man younger than 35 in good health. CDR3s include the opening cysteine and the closing phenylalanine or tryptophan. D genes are given only for firm matches. Some rows mark clone size as missing; the rest say once, few, many or name a class of expanded clone.

>TRBJ1-4|NA|NA|TRBV29-1
TGCAGCGTTGAAAGGATCCAAACAGGGTGGGATGAAAAACTGTTTTTT
CSVERIQTGWDEKLFF
>TRBJ1-5|TRBD1|few|TRBV6-1
TGTGCCAGCAGTGAGTTCCGGGACAGGGTAGGAAATCAGCCCCAGCATTTT
CASSEFRDRVGNQPQHF
>TRBJ1-6|NA|NA|TRBV14
TGTGCCAGCAGCCACAAGACGGGGGTGGATTCACCCCTCCACTTT
CASSHKTGVDSPLHF
>TRBJ1-1|NA|NA|TRBV7-3
TGTGCCAGCAGCTTACAATTGGCAGAAGCTTTCTTT
CASSLQLAEAFF
>TRBJ2-3|NA|few|TRBV29-1
TGCAGCGCCTTGACTGACACAGATACGCAGTATTTT
CSALTDTDTQYF
>TRBJ2-7|NA|NA|TRBV7-9
TGTGCCAGCAGCCCAGTGGCCAAGACCTACGAGCAGTACTTC
CASSPVAKTYEQYF
>TRBJ2-7|NA|NA|TRBV7-3
TGTGCCAGCAGCCTGTGGTTGACCTCCCTCTCCTACGAGCAGTACTTC
CASSLWLTSLSYEQYF
>TRBJ2-5|NA|NA|TRBV7-2
TGTGCCAGCAGCTTAACCCACCAAGAGACCCAGTACTTC
CASSLTHQETQYF
>TRBJ2-7|TRBD2|NA|TRBV6-1
TGTGCCAGCAGTGGCGGGACTAGCGGGGGCTACGAGCAGTACTTC
CASSGGTSGGYEQYF
>TRBJ2-1|NA|NA|TRBV7-9
TGTGCCAGCAGCTTACGCGGGACTGAGCAGTTCTTC
CASSLRGTEQFF
>TRBJ2-3|TRBD2|NA|TRBV9
TGTGCCAGCACCCGCGGGAGAAACACAGATACGCAGTATTTT
CASTRGRNTDTQYF
>TRBJ1-1|NA|many|TRBV27
TGTGCCAGCAGTCCAACGTGGGGCGCTGAAGCTTTCTTT
CASSPTWGAEAFF
>TRBJ2-7|NA|few|TRBV5-1
TGCGCCAGCAGCTTGCGTCCCAGCTCCTACGAGCAGTACTTC
CASSLRPSSYEQYF
>TRBJ2-2|NA|few|TRBV4-3
TGCGCCAGCAGCCTTCAATCAGTTAACACCGGGGAGCTGTTTTTT
CASSLQSVNTGELFF
>TRBJ2-1|TRBD1|few|TRBV5-1
TGCGCCAGCAGCGCGAACCAGGGACAGAAGATATACAATGAGCAGTTCTTC
CASSANQGQKIYNEQFF
>TRBJ2-3|TRBD1|many|TRBV7-2
TGTGCCAGCAGCCGCCAGGGGGCAAATTCGGATACGCAGTATTTT
CASSRQGANSDTQYF
>TRBJ1-5|NA|few|TRBV18
TGTGCCAGCTCACCAGGGGATTTGAGCAATCAGCCCCAGCATTTT
CASSPGDLSNQPQHF